Listed below are T cell receptor beta chains from one sample, sequenced in a study of radiation and T cells in renal cell carcinoma. Sequenced by immunoSEQ multiplex PCR; TCRdb stores in-frame clones only, minus some. The data show 130,000 to 150,000 clones, approximately 91% seen once. Here the sequenced sample was blood, taken from a patient whose treatment included radiotherapy and nephrectomy. These receptors were obtained from a woman between 50 and 59 years old with renal cell carcinoma. The CDR3 runs from the conserved cysteine through the conserved F or W. Fields, in order: J gene, clone size, V gene, D gene, CDR3 protein, CDR3 DNA. A D gene is named only where the DNA matches it firmly. A row's size may be missing; if present it is once, few, many or a size class.

J gene: TRBJ2-4; clone size: NA; V gene: TRBV21-1; D gene: NA; CDR3 protein: CASSTGTGEELNIQYF; CDR3 DNA: TGTGCCAGCAGCACTGGGACAGGGGAGGAATTAAACATTCAGTACTTC
J gene: TRBJ2-7; clone size: NA; V gene: TRBV7-2; D gene: TRBD1; CDR3 protein: CASSSGTGVHEQYF; CDR3 DNA: TGTGCCAGCAGCTCCGGGACAGGGGTCCACGAGCAGTACTTC
J gene: TRBJ2-7; clone size: NA; V gene: TRBV25-1; D gene: NA; CDR3 protein: CASSEAGWDEQYF; CDR3 DNA: TGTGCCAGCAGTGAAGCAGGGTGGGACGAGCAGTACTTC
J gene: TRBJ2-3; clone size: NA; V gene: TRBV11-3; D gene: TRBD2; CDR3 protein: CASSPGTTTDTQYF; CDR3 DNA: TGTGCCAGCAGCCCCGGGACTACCACAGATACGCAGTATTTT
J gene: TRBJ2-7; clone size: few; V gene: TRBV19; D gene: NA; CDR3 protein: CASSIVVGGAYEQYF; CDR3 DNA: TGTGCCAGTAGTATTGTAGTGGGCGGCGCCTACGAGCAGTACTTC
J gene: TRBJ2-3; clone size: NA; V gene: TRBV7-7; D gene: TRBD1; CDR3 protein: CASSLDQDRAAQYF; CDR3 DNA: TGTGCTAGCAGCTTGGACCAGGACAGGGCGGCGCAGTATTTT
J gene: TRBJ2-1; clone size: NA; V gene: TRBV6-1; D gene: TRBD2; CDR3 protein: CASNGDRLAGGEQFF; CDR3 DNA: TGTGCCAGCAATGGGGACAGACTAGCGGGGGGCGAGCAGTTCTTC
J gene: TRBJ2-7; clone size: NA; V gene: TRBV4-1; D gene: TRBD1; CDR3 protein: CASSHSKGQGVKQYF; CDR3 DNA: TGCGCCAGCAGCCATAGTAAAGGACAGGGGGTGAAGCAGTACTTC
J gene: TRBJ2-7; clone size: NA; V gene: TRBV11-3; D gene: TRBD1; CDR3 protein: CASSLTGDEQYF; CDR3 DNA: TGTGCCAGCAGCCTAACAGGGGACGAGCAGTACTTC
J gene: TRBJ2-3; clone size: few; V gene: TRBV7-2; D gene: NA; CDR3 protein: CASSLIRTDTQYF; CDR3 DNA: TGTGCCAGCAGCTTAATTCGGACAGATACGCAGTATTTT
J gene: TRBJ1-1; clone size: NA; V gene: TRBV7-6; D gene: NA; CDR3 protein: CASSGGNTEAFF; CDR3 DNA: TGTGCCAGCAGCGGAGGGAACACTGAAGCTTTCTTT
J gene: TRBJ2-4; clone size: NA; V gene: TRBV5-5; D gene: NA; CDR3 protein: CASSWTPNIQYF; CDR3 DNA: TGTGCCAGCAGCTGGACACCAAACATTCAGTACTTC
J gene: TRBJ1-1; clone size: NA; V gene: TRBV7-2; D gene: NA; CDR3 protein: CASSSAIQGHRNTEAFF; CDR3 DNA: TGTGCCAGCAGCTCCGCGATCCAGGGACATAGGAACACTGAAGCTTTCTTT
J gene: TRBJ2-1; clone size: NA; V gene: TRBV7-2; D gene: TRBD2; CDR3 protein: CASSLGGSGADEQFF; CDR3 DNA: TGTGCCAGCAGCTTAGGAGGTAGCGGGGCCGATGAGCAGTTCTTC
J gene: TRBJ1-3; clone size: NA; V gene: TRBV4-1; D gene: NA; CDR3 protein: CASSQGLLWAIQRNTIYF; CDR3 DNA: TGCGCCAGCAGCCAGGGCCTTTTATGGGCAATTCAGAGAAACACCATATATTTT
J gene: TRBJ2-3; clone size: NA; V gene: TRBV6-6; D gene: NA; CDR3 protein: CASSYSRQLEADTQYF; CDR3 DNA: TGTGCCAGCAGTTACTCACGTCAGCTAGAGGCAGATACGCAGTATTTT
J gene: TRBJ2-7; clone size: NA; V gene: TRBV9; D gene: NA; CDR3 protein: CASSAWDGGYEQYF; CDR3 DNA: TGTGCCAGCAGCGCGTGGGACGGAGGCTACGAGCAGTACTTC
J gene: TRBJ2-7; clone size: NA; V gene: TRBV20-1; D gene: NA; CDR3 protein: CSARGAVEQYF; CDR3 DNA: TGCAGTGCGAGGGGGGCGGTCGAGCAGTACTTC
J gene: TRBJ2-7; clone size: NA; V gene: TRBV7-8; D gene: NA; CDR3 protein: CASSSLGTYEQYF; CDR3 DNA: TGTGCCAGCAGCTCGCTTGGGACCTACGAGCAGTACTTC
J gene: TRBJ1-6; clone size: NA; V gene: TRBV2; D gene: NA; CDR3 protein: CASSEATRNDSPLHF; CDR3 DNA: TGTGCCAGCAGTGAAGCGACCAGAAACGATTCACCCCTCCACTTT
J gene: TRBJ2-3; clone size: NA; V gene: TRBV4-2; D gene: NA; CDR3 protein: CASSQGPGGGTDTQYF; CDR3 DNA: TGTGCCAGCAGCCAAGGCCCCGGCGGGGGCACAGATACGCAGTATTTT
J gene: TRBJ2-2; clone size: NA; V gene: TRBV19; D gene: TRBD2; CDR3 protein: CARTVGSGDTGELFF; CDR3 DNA: TGTGCCAGGACCGTGGGCAGCGGGGACACCGGGGAGCTGTTTTTT
J gene: TRBJ2-2; clone size: NA; V gene: TRBV5-1; D gene: TRBD1; CDR3 protein: CASSSWDRNTGELFF; CDR3 DNA: TGCGCCAGCAGCTCGTGGGACAGGAACACCGGGGAGCTGTTTTTT
J gene: TRBJ1-2; clone size: NA; V gene: TRBV5-1; D gene: NA; CDR3 protein: CASSLDMSYGYTF; CDR3 DNA: TGCGCCAGCAGCCTAGACATGTCCTATGGCTACACCTTC
J gene: TRBJ2-1; clone size: NA; V gene: TRBV6-6; D gene: TRBD1; CDR3 protein: CASSSRDRGNNEQFF; CDR3 DNA: TGTGCCAGCAGTTCCCGGGACAGGGGGAACAATGAGCAGTTCTTC
J gene: TRBJ1-6; clone size: NA; V gene: TRBV18; D gene: TRBD1; CDR3 protein: CASSPPETGGNSPLHF; CDR3 DNA: TGTGCCAGCTCACCACCGGAGACAGGGGGGAATTCACCCCTCCACTTT
J gene: TRBJ2-7; clone size: NA; V gene: TRBV11-1; D gene: TRBD1; CDR3 protein: CASSATRTGRSSYEQYF; CDR3 DNA: TGTGCCAGCAGCGCCACTAGGACAGGTAGGAGCTCCTACGAGCAGTACTTC
J gene: TRBJ1-1; clone size: few; V gene: TRBV10-3; D gene: NA; CDR3 protein: CAICRGINTEAFF; CDR3 DNA: TGTGCCATCTGTAGGGGGATAAACACTGAAGCTTTCTTT
J gene: TRBJ1-2; clone size: NA; V gene: TRBV19; D gene: NA; CDR3 protein: CASLPGTTYGYTF; CDR3 DNA: TGTGCCAGTCTCCCGGGCACCACCTATGGCTACACCTTC
J gene: TRBJ2-3; clone size: NA; V gene: TRBV5-1; D gene: TRBD2; CDR3 protein: CASSSLAGGSTDTQYF; CDR3 DNA: TGCGCCAGCAGCTCACTGGCGGGGGGGAGCACAGATACGCAGTATTTT
J gene: TRBJ1-1; clone size: NA; V gene: TRBV6-1; D gene: TRBD1; CDR3 protein: CASSEWEVGQAAFF; CDR3 DNA: TGTGCCAGCAGTGAATGGGAGGTTGGACAGGCAGCTTTCTTT